The sample holds many counts of the clone carrying this T cell receptor (beta chain). What it recognizes is unknown. Under the authors' procedure: Per-sample TCR counts ranged from roughly 20,000 to 750,000, median approximately 98,000. TCRdb fed the RACE reads into MiXCR, producing one record per CDR3 protein. The V and J calls were not made by the authors but by TCRdb's processing. The sample has roughly 13,000 distinct CDR3 sequences, about a sixth seen once; the top ten hold 7.2%. The time point was: patch test 1, 2 weeks after DPC sensitization. The sample's treatment: therapeutic diphenylcyclopropenone sensitization with weekly scalp DPC. The CDR3 spans 15 residues. J was trimmed by 6 bases and V by 6 bases; bases with no gene match: 11. Germline CDR1 SGHRS, CDR2 YFSETQ. This entry belongs to a study of human T cells and chemical hapten exposure. General observations from the study: Significantly more large CDR3 similarity clusters were formed by expanded TCRs than by controls.

This chain joins TRBV5-1 and TRBJ2-1, with TRBD1 identical over 8 bases. The sequence was collected from a woman aged 30 to 39 with alopecia areata. Some clones in this sample may be carry-over from other donors' samples. The starting material was whole blood, obtained in connection with sensitization to the hapten diphenylcyclopropenone (DPC). The CDR3 region has the DNA TGCGCCAGCAATTCCAGGGGGCGGATAAGCAATGAGCAGTTCTTC. It translates to CASNSRGRISNEQFF. The variable domain in full, completed from reference TRBV5-1 and TRBJ2-1, reads KAGVTQTPRYLIKTRGQQVTLSCSPISGHRSVSWYQQTPGQGLQFLFEYFSETQRNKGNFPGRFSGRQFSNSRSEMNVSTLELGDSALYLCASNSRGRISNEQFFGPGTRLTVL.